The 27 T cell receptor beta chains reported below all come from one sample, sequenced in a study of blood T cell repertoires in COVID-19. Sequenced by immunoSEQ multiplex PCR; TCRdb stores in-frame clones only, minus some. In the table there are more than 250,000 clones, under 90% of which are singletons. Source material: peripheral blood. The receptor source for this set is a human donor in a cohort sampled during active COVID-19.

The CDR3 is CASSLPPPKNIQYF. CDR3 bases: TGTGCCAGCAGTCTTCCCCCCCCCAAAAACATTCAGTACTTC. The J gene is TRBJ2-4, the V gene TRBV28, with D unclear. Germline V gene data show CDR1 as MDHEN and CDR2 as SYDVKM. This CDR3 is 14 amino acids long. Between the trimmed V and J ends, which lost 5 bases and 2 bases, there was a span of 10 bases.

The chain combines TRBV2 with TRBJ2-3; 8 nucleotides agree with TRBD2. CDR1 SNHLY and CDR2 FYNNEI come from the germline V gene. This CDR3 spans 14 amino acids. Trimming at V came to 7 bases and at J to 3 bases, leaving 6 bases not matched to a gene. The CDR3: CASKPGLGTDTQYF. As DNA, the CDR3 is TGTGCCAGCAAGCCGGGACTAGGAACAGATACGCAGTATTTT.

The chain is built from TRBV15 and TRBJ2-5, with 10 bases identical to TRBD2. V trimming: 4 bases; J trimming: 2 bases; junction bases outside the gene matches: 10. The CDR3 length is 17 residues. The V gene's germline CDR1 is LNHNV and CDR2 YYDKDF (reference sequence). CDR3 sequence (DNA): TGTGCCACCAGCAAATCATCAGCGGGAGGGGGGCAAGAGACCCAGTACTTC. Translated, it gives CATSKSSAGGGQETQYF.

The chain employs TRBV29-1 and TRBJ2-5; TRBD1 might be the D (6 bases). Germline V gene lookup returns CDR1 SQVTM and CDR2 ANQGSEA. The CDR3 contains 15 residues. In DNA form, the CDR3 reads TGCAGAGTAGAGTGGGTCCCCGTAGGGGGAGAGACCCAGTACTTC. Translation: CRVEWVPVGGETQYF.

V usage is TRBV12-3 or TRBV12-4 and J usage is TRBJ2-3, with D maybe TRBD2 (6 bases). The length of the CDR3 is 13 residues. Trimming took off 3 bases at V and 4 bases at J, with 8 bases between the two ends. The CDR3 is CASSLRDSDTQYF. CDR3 nucleotides: TGTGCCAGCAGTTTGAGGGACTCAGATACGCAGTATTTT.

This clone was found a few times. This chain connects TRBV18 to TRBJ2-5; the match to TRBD1 covers 7 bases. This CDR3 is built from 14 residues. Trimming cost V 6 bases and J 4 bases; bases outside gene matches: 8. The V gene's germline CDR1 is KGHSH and CDR2 LQKENI. The CDR3 protein is CASSRKTGIETQYF. Here the CDR3 DNA reads TGTGCCAGCTCCCGGAAGACAGGGATAGAGACCCAGTACTTC.

The chain is built from TRBV5-1 and TRBJ1-3, with D perhaps TRBD1 (6 bases). Germline V gene lookup returns CDR1 SGHRS and CDR2 YFSETQ. Trimming stripped 4 bases from V and 2 bases from J, with 22 bases between. The length of the CDR3 is 18 residues. This CDR3 reads CASSRGGQGVPAGNTIYF. As DNA, the CDR3 is TGCGCCAGCAGCCGGGGGGGGCAGGGAGTCCCGGCTGGAAACACCATATATTTT.

The sample holds a few counts of this clone. The rearrangement links TRBV5-5 to TRBJ1-2; D might be TRBD1 (6 bases). The CDR3 runs 14 residues. The V gene's germline CDR1 is SGHKS and CDR2 YYEKEE (reference sequence). V was trimmed by 5 bases and J by 3 bases, leaving 14 bases between them. CDR3 sequence (DNA): TGTGCCAGCAGTTCAACAGGGAACTACTATGGCTACACCTTC. It encodes CASSSTGNYYGYTF.

The J gene is TRBJ2-1, the V gene TRBV15; maybe TRBD2 (6 bases). Germline V gives CDR1 LNHNV, CDR2 YYDKDF (reference sequence). V was trimmed by 0 bases and J by 7 bases, leaving 10 bases between them. CDR3 length equals 14 residues. The CDR3 sequence: CATSRDSRENEQFF. The CDR3 coding sequence is TGTGCCACCAGCAGAGATTCCCGGGAGAATGAGCAGTTCTTC. The variable domain in full, with the rest retrieved from reference TRBV15 and TRBJ2-1, is DAMVIQNPRYQVTQFGKPVTLSCSQTLNHNVMYWYQQKSSQAPKLLFHYYDKDFNNEADTPDNFQSRRPNTSFCFLDIRSPGLGDTAMYLCATSRDSRENEQFFGPGTRLTVL.

This chain links TRBV6-5 with TRBJ2-7; D gene uncertain. The germline V gene encodes CDR1 MNHEY and CDR2 SVGAGI. The V end was cut by 6 bases, the J end by 0 bases, with 15 bases between. The CDR3 contains 15 residues. The CDR3 reads CASSPGASFSYEQYF. CDR3 bases: TGTGCCAGCAGCCCCGGTGCATCCTTCTCCTACGAGCAGTACTTC.

This chain uses TRBV6-5 with TRBJ1-1; D gene ambiguous. V was cut by 7 bases and J by 0 bases, with 9 bases left in between. Germline V lookup: CDR1 MNHEY, CDR2 SVGAGI. The CDR3 has 13 amino acids. This CDR3 is CASTPEMNTEAFF. CDR3 nucleotides: TGTGCCAGCACGCCGGAGATGAACACTGAAGCTTTCTTT.

This chain links TRBV6-5 with TRBJ2-7, with 9 nucleotides matching TRBD2. The trim removed 2 bases at V and 6 bases at J, leaving 5 bases unmatched. Germline V CDR1 and CDR2: MNHEY, SVGAGI. The CDR3 is made up of 14 amino acids. DNA for the CDR3: TGTGCCAGCAGTTACGCGGGGGGGGGCCTCGAGCAGTACTTC. Protein product: CASSYAGGGLEQYF.

This chain connects TRBV29-1 to TRBJ2-7; TRBD1 matches at 7 bases. The CDR3 spans 16 residues. Trimming removed 3 bases from V and 1 base from J; junction bases left unmatched: 12. Germline CDR1 is SQVTM and CDR2 is ANQGSEA. CDR3 residues: CSVDQPAGGGSYEQYF. The DNA of the CDR3 is TGCAGCGTTGATCAGCCAGCAGGGGGTGGTTCCTACGAGCAGTACTTC.

The V gene is TRBV9, the J gene TRBJ2-5, with D possibly matching TRBD1 (5 bases). Germline assignment: CDR1 SGDLS and CDR2 YYNGEE. Trimming took 3 bases from V and 4 from J, leaving 10 bases between them. The CDR3 spans 13 residues. The CDR3 DNA sequence: TGTGCCAGCAGCGCCAGGGTTCTAGAGACCCAGTACTTC. Amino acids: CASSARVLETQYF.

V gene TRBV7-2 combines with J gene TRBJ2-7; D perhaps matches TRBD2 (5 bases). The V gene's germline CDR1 is SGHTA and CDR2 FQGNSA. Trimming stripped 1 base from V and 5 bases from J, with 18 bases between. The CDR3 spans 16 residues. The CDR3 region is CASSLVSSLGENEQYF. The CDR3 DNA is TGTGCCAGCAGCTTAGTCTCTAGCCTTGGGGAGAACGAGCAGTACTTC.

This clone was picked up a small number of times. V is TRBV27 and J is TRBJ1-2; tentative D call: TRBD1 (5 bases). Deletions cut 8 bases from V and 7 bases from J, with 20 bases between. The length of the CDR3 is 14 residues. Per the germline V gene, CDR1 is MNHEY and CDR2 is SMNVEV (reference sequence). Here the CDR3 DNA reads TGTGCCAGCCGGGCAGAGCCTAAAAGGGGTGGCTACACCTTC. Its protein product is CASRAEPKRGGYTF.

The chain links TRBV18 to TRBJ2-7; 7 nucleotides line up with TRBD1. Germline trimming cut 5 bases from V and 3 bases from J; bases unmatched to any gene: 10. Germline loops: CDR1 KGHSH, CDR2 LQKENI. CDR3 length: 15 amino acids. The CDR3, as DNA: TGTGCCAGCTCATCTCTCCGGACAGGTTTCTACGAGCAGTACTTC. Its translation is CASSSLRTGFYEQYF.

This chain links TRBV5-1 with TRBJ1-2; no reliable D call. The CDR3 totals 14 residues. CDR1 and CDR2 from the germline V gene are SGHRS and YFSETQ. V lost 0 bases and J 2 bases, leaving 8 bases between the germline ends. The CDR3 DNA reads as TGCGCCAGCAGCTTGGATGGAGAAAACTATGGCTACACCTTC. Its protein is CASSLDGENYGYTF.

The chain uses TRBV5-1 and TRBJ1-2; the D is unclear. Germline-derived CDR1 and CDR2 are SGHRS and YFSETQ. V shed 0 bases and J shed 6 bases, with 9 bases lying between them. The CDR3 is made up of 13 amino acids. As DNA, the CDR3 is TGCGCCAGCAGCTTGGACAGTCATGATGGCTACACCTTC. Amino acids: CASSLDSHDGYTF.

The genes are TRBV11-2 and TRBJ2-7; maybe TRBD1 (5 bases). CDR1 and CDR2 from the germline V gene are SGHAT and FQNNGV. The V gene lost 4 bases and the J gene lost 6 bases, with 22 bases spanning the gap. The CDR3 consists of 16 residues. In DNA form, the CDR3 reads TGTGCCAGCAGCTCAACCGTAGGGGCCACCTCTCGCGAGCAGTACTTC. This codes for CASSSTVGATSREQYF.

This sequence joins TRBV28 and TRBJ2-1; TRBD1 is a possible D gene (5 bases). The CDR3 has 15 amino acids. The V gene lost 2 bases and the J gene lost 6 bases, with 14 bases spanning the gap. Per germline, CDR1 MDHEN and CDR2 SYDVKM. The CDR3 spells CASSLTGKGRNEQFF. The CDR3 region has the DNA TGTGCCAGCAGTTTAACAGGAAAGGGTCGCAATGAGCAGTTCTTC.

The chain recombines TRBV27 with TRBJ2-3, with D unresolved. Germline V gene data show CDR1 as MNHEY and CDR2 as SMNVEV (reference sequence). V shed 2 bases and J shed 2 bases, with 11 bases lying between them. The CDR3 covers 15 residues. The CDR3 coding sequence is TGTGCCAGCAGTTTAAGGCGGTCAGCCACAGATACGCAGTATTTT. As protein: CASSLRRSATDTQYF.

V is TRBV9 and J is TRBJ2-3; 8 bases fit TRBD2. Germline CDR1 is SGDLS and CDR2 is YYNGEE. CDR3 size: 14 residues. The V and J ends lost 3 bases and 3 bases, in that order; junction bases with no gene match: 3. Here the CDR3 reads CASSAGLGTDTQYF. CDR3 in DNA: TGTGCCAGCAGCGCGGGACTAGGAACAGATACGCAGTATTTT.

The V and J genes are TRBV5-4 and TRBJ2-1; 8 nucleotides line up with TRBD2. The V segment lost 4 bases and the J segment 6 bases; nucleotides outside the gene matches: 6. CDR3 size: 14 residues. Germline V gene data show CDR1 as SGHNT and CDR2 as YYREEE (reference sequence). The CDR3 here is CASSRPTSGNEQFF. The CDR3 bases are TGTGCCAGCAGCCGCCCCACTAGCGGCAATGAGCAGTTCTTC.

The V gene is TRBV3-1 (or the pseudogene TRBV3-2), the J gene TRBJ1-1, with a tentative D call TRBD1 (5 bases). CDR1 and CDR2 from the germline V gene are LGHDT and YNNKEL (reference sequence). Trimming removed 0 bases at V and 10 bases at J, with 15 bases between. CDR3 length: 14 residues. The CDR3 DNA reads TGTGCCAGCAGCCAAGAGACCAAAAGCAGGGTAGCTTTCTTT. Protein product: CASSQETKSRVAFF.

On this clone: This may arise from a read error, as a much more abundant clone is one base away. Other DNA variants within this sample encode the same CDR3. This chain uses TRBV21-1 with TRBJ2-5; no DNA check was done on the table's D call, TRBD2. TRBV21-1 is flagged as a pseudogene. This CDR3 has 18 residues. The CDR3, as DNA: TGTGCCAGCAGCAAATTAGAAACTAGCGTAAATCTGGGAAAGACCCAGTACTTC. Translating it yields CASSKLETSVNLGKTQYF.

The table lists this clone with a few counts. The genes are TRBV4-2 and TRBJ2-7, with 11 bases identical to TRBD2. This CDR3 is built from 15 residues. V shed 0 bases and J 4 bases; nucleotides not matched to a gene: 2. CDR1 is LGHNA and CDR2 is YNFKEQ in the germline V gene. For the CDR3, the DNA is TGTGCCAGCAGCCAAGACTCTAGCGGGGGGTACGAGCAGTACTTC. This translates into CASSQDSSGGYEQYF.